The sequence of this TCR beta chain was determined in a study of blood T cells in healthy people across ages. Points from the study as a whole: In these data, TCR beta diversity tracked strongly with naive T cell percentage.

This CDR3 is 14 amino acids long. The germline V gene encodes CDR1 SGHRS and CDR2 YFSETQ. Trimming removed 2 bases from V and 5 bases from J; junction bases left unmatched: 2. Through a sample-barcoded 5' primer and a J-beta primer mix, a second PCR was run for roughly 6 to 12 cycles. TCRdb re-derived calls from the 5' RACE reads in MiXCR, one entry per CDR3 protein. The sample includes about 1,400,000 distinct CDR3 sequences, approximately 63% of them seen just once. In regard to this clonotype: Antigen: not known.

This chain joins TRBV5-1 and TRBJ2-2; 8 bases line up with TRBD2. Specimen: blood. This TCR derives from a man younger than 35 in good health. Written as DNA, the CDR3 is TGCGCCAGCAGCTTTAGCGGGATTACCGGGGAGCTGTTTTTT. Encoded protein: CASSFSGITGELFF. The full variable domain, with the rest looked up from reference TRBV5-1 and TRBJ2-2, is KAGVTQTPRYLIKTRGQQVTLSCSPISGHRSVSWYQQTPGQGLQFLFEYFSETQRNKGNFPGRFSGRQFSNSRSEMNVSTLELGDSALYLCASSFSGITGELFFGEGSRLTVL.